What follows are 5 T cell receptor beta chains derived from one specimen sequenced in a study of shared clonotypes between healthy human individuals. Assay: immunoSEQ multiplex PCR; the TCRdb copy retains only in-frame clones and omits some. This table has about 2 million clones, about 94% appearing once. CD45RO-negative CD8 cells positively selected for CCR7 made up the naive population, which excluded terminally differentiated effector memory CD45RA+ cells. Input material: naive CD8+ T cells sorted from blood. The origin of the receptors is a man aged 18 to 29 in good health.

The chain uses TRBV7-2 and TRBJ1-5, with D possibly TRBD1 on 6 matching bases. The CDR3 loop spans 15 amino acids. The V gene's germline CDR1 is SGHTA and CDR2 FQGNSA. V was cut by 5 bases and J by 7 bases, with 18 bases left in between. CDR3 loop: CASSHLGTPGQPQHF. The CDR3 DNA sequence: TGTGCCAGCAGCCACCTGGGGACACCCGGGCAGCCCCAGCATTTT.

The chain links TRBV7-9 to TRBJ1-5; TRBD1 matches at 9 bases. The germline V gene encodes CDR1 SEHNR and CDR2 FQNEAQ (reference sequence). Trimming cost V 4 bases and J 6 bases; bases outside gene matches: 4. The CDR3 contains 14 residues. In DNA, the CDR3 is TGTGCCAGCAGCTCTGGGACAGGGCGTCAGCCCCAGCATTTT. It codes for CASSSGTGRQPQHF.

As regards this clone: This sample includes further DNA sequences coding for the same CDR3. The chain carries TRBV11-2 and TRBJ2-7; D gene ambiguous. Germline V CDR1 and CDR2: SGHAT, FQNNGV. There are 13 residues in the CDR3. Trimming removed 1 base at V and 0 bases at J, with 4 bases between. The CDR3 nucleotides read TGTGCCAGCAGCTTAGGCCCCTCCTACGAGCAGTACTTC. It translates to CASSLGPSYEQYF.

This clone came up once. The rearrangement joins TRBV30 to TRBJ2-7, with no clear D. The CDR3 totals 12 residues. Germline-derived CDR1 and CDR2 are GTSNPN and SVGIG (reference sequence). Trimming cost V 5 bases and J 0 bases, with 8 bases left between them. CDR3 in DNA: TGTGCCTGGGAACAGAGCTCCTACGAGCAGTACTTC. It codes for CAWEQSSYEQYF.

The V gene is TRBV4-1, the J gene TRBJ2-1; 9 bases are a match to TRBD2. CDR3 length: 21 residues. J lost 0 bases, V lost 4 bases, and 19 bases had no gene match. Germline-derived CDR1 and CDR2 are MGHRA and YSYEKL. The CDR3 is CASSLIWTSEAIESSYNEQFF. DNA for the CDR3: TGCGCCAGCAGCCTCATTTGGACTAGCGAAGCCATTGAGAGCTCCTACAATGAGCAGTTCTTC.